This T cell receptor (beta chain) came from a study of T cells after yellow fever vaccination (dated by TCRdb to about 2019). Turning to the overall study: Libraries from fractions with low cell numbers were prepared with the SMART-Seq v4 Ultra Low Input RNA kit. Bulk PBMC replicates and cell subsets were isolated from blood drawn at multiple timepoints before and after both primary and secondary immunization. Two healthy male donors made up the cohort, one aged 18 to 30 years and the other aged 30 to 39 years. To track T-cell clones before and after primary and booster YFV17D yellow fever vaccination, bulk TCR alpha and beta repertoires were sequenced longitudinally. The investigation overall reported the following: Computational filtering was required because FACS-sorted repertoires could contain abundant contaminating clonotypes from the bulk population. After the booster, most of the clones that had expanded following primary vaccination were detected again (almost 98% of CD4 and 80% to 90% of CD8), which suggests that memory was broadly maintained. A small fraction of clonotypes showed up in both the CD4 and CD8 compartments, probably as a result of convergent recombination. Compared with the primary T-cell response, the secondary T-cell response was weaker but faster, peaking on day 5 rather than day 15. Only two donors were included in the study, so the extent to which the findings can be generalized is limited.

CDR1 and CDR2 are drawn from the germline V gene (reference sequence): DFQATT, SNEGSKA. Compared with germline, V lacks 1 base and J lacks 1 base; bases without a gene match: 4. Its CDR3 holds 15 amino acids, cysteine through phenylalanine. The retained sequence is limited to the CDR3, 45 bases, with the frame set at the first base. TCR cDNA was synthesized by 5'RACE template switching, through which a universal primer site and unique molecular identifiers were introduced. Priming of cDNA synthesis was performed from both the TCR alpha and TCR beta constant segments. Library amplification used two PCR steps, and the second PCR step added sample barcodes and sequencing adapters. Sequencing of libraries was done on Illumina HiSeq 2500 (2x100 bp) or NovaSeq (2x150 bp). The source study handled its data this way. Reads were demultiplexed and collapsed into UMI consensus sequences with MIGEC, and V(D)J alignment was performed with MiXCR. Using edgeR on replicate PBMC samples, clonotypes were called vaccine-responding if FDR was below 0.01 and the log2 fold change was above 5 up to day 15. Each bulk clonotype was labeled CD4 or CD8 based on which sequenced repertoire, CD4 or CD8, contained the clonotype at higher abundance. TCRdb applied fastp at Q25 and MiXCR to the public reads, then kept only in-frame beta chains. Rows are unified per CDR3 protein, each entry keeping the most common DNA and genes. The V and J calls shown here were made by TCRdb, not taken from the authors' results. The sample table contains hundreds of thousands of distinct CDR3 sequences; only one count was recorded for about 12% of them. The top ten constitute more than 12% of the sample.

As for this clonotype: What antigen it recognizes has not been identified. No clone much larger than this one lies a single base away; base qualities are absent.

Reading the label with the study, this specimen's treatment or condition is: live attenuated yellow fever vaccine strain. Two biological replicates of bulk PBMCs were collected at each blood-draw timepoint. PBMCs were isolated from peripheral blood using a standard Ficoll-Paque protocol. TriZol was used to extract RNA from bulk PBMCs, CD4 and CD8 fractions, and dextramer-positive and dextramer-negative fractions. The specimen was PBMCs, collected on the day of the yellow fever booster vaccination. The rearranged segments are TRBV20-1 and TRBJ1-5; 7 central bases correspond to TRBD1. The clonotype was recovered from a man aged 25 to 45 who received the YFV17D yellow fever vaccine. The CDR3 region has the sequence CSARVGTDSNQPQHF. The sequenced DNA is TGCAGTGCTAGAGTGGGGACAGACAGCAATCAGCCCCAGCATTTT.